A selection of T cell receptor beta chains follows, all from one sample in a study of patients and donors after allogeneic stem cell transplantation. A single record per CDR3 protein comes from TCRdb applying MiXCR to the RT-PCR reads. The profile shows 390,000 or so distinct CDR3 sequences, 16% of them singletons. Sequencing used blood, either unsorted or a sorted T cell fraction (not recorded which). All receptors come from a human donor who was either an allogeneic HSCT recipient or a stem cell or donor lymphocyte infusion donor (not recorded which). It is not recorded whose cells these are; they may come from a transplant donor. CDR3s include the opening cysteine and the closing phenylalanine or tryptophan. The D gene is left open where the match is weak. Not every row has a clone size; where given, it reads once, few, many or a size class.

>-|TRBV30|TRBJ1-5|-
CAWSVGGGQPQHF
TGTGCCTGGAGTGTAGGTGGAGGGCAGCCCCAGCATTTT
>-|TRBV11-3|TRBJ2-3|many
CASSLGGLTDTQYF
TGTGCCAGCAGCTTAGGGGGTCTCACAGATACGCAGTATTTT
>TRBD2|TRBV5-6|TRBJ2-3|-
CASSSGLAVSTDTQYF
TGTGCCAGCAGCTCCGGACTAGCGGTTAGCACAGATACGCAGTATTTT
>TRBD1|TRBV5-1|TRBJ1-1|many
CASSLAGQVNTEAFF
TGCGCCAGCAGCTTGGCCGGACAGGTGAACACTGAAGCTTTCTTT
>-|TRBV7-2|TRBJ1-5|few
CASSLLAGPQPQHF
TGTGCCAGCAGCTTACTGGCAGGGCCCCAGCCCCAGCATTTT
>TRBD2|TRBV11-2|TRBJ2-2|few
CASSLDRGAGELFF
TGTGCCAGCAGCTTAGATCGGGGGGCCGGGGAGCTGTTTTTT
>-|TRBV6-5|TRBJ1-6|-
CASSYQGVNSPLHF
TGTGCCAGCAGTTACCAAGGGGTTAATTCACCCCTCCACTTT
>-|TRBV27|TRBJ2-1|-
CASSSRGTSSYNEQFF
TGTGCCAGCAGTTCCAGGGGGACTAGCTCCTACAATGAGCAGTTCTTC
>-|TRBV12-3/TRBV12-4|TRBJ1-5|few
CASSFWGYSNQPQHF
TGTGCCAGCAGTTTTTGGGGATATAGCAATCAGCCCCAGCATTTT
>TRBD1|TRBV7-2|TRBJ1-5|few
CASSLGGTGRQPQHF
TGTGCCAGCAGCTTAGGGGGGACAGGGCGTCAGCCCCAGCATTTT
>-|TRBV7-3|TRBJ2-7|-
CASSPRGTNISYEQYF
TGTGCCAGCAGCCCAAGGGGGACTAACATCTCCTACGAGCAGTACTTC
>-|TRBV4-2|TRBJ2-7|few
CASSQVGSAHYEQYF
TGTGCCAGCAGCCAAGTTGGTTCCGCTCACTACGAGCAGTACTTC
>-|TRBV3-1|TRBJ1-1|-
CASRVQGSTEAFF
TGTGCCAGCAGGGTCCAGGGAAGCACTGAAGCTTTCTTT
>-|TRBV6-2/TRBV6-3|TRBJ2-1|-
CASTRSVGRKVDEQFF
TGTGCCAGCACCCGATCGGTGGGTAGAAAAGTGGATGAGCAGTTCTTC
>-|TRBV28|TRBJ2-5|few
CASSTASSGLRETQYF
TGTGCCAGCAGTACCGCGAGTAGCGGTTTAAGAGAGACCCAGTACTTC
>-|TRBV19|TRBJ2-7|few
CASRRDRSSYEQYF
TGTGCCAGTAGAAGGGACCGGAGCTCCTACGAGCAGTACTTC
>TRBD1|TRBV20-1|TRBJ1-2|few
CSARGGQGISGYTF
TGCAGTGCTAGAGGGGGACAGGGTATAAGTGGCTACACCTTC
>-|TRBV27|TRBJ2-3|once
CASSSGRQDTQYF
TGTGCCAGCAGTTCGGGACGACAAGATACGCAGTATTTT
>-|TRBV3-1|TRBJ2-7|-
CASSQGSQGSYEQYF
TGTGCCAGCAGCCAAGGCAGCCAAGGATCCTACGAGCAGTACTTC
>TRBD1|TRBV7-2|TRBJ1-5|-
CASSSRQGWNQPQHF
TGTGCCAGCAGCTCGCGACAGGGATGGAATCAGCCCCAGCATTTT
>TRBD1|TRBV7-9|TRBJ1-5|-
CASSMDRFGNQPQHF
TGTGCCAGCAGCATGGACAGGTTTGGCAATCAGCCCCAGCATTTT
>-|TRBV10-3|TRBJ2-2|many
CAISLASRGTGELFF
TGTGCCATCAGTCTAGCGTCCCGAGGCACCGGGGAGCTGTTTTTT
>-|TRBV6-2/TRBV6-3|TRBJ1-2|few
CASSYKGGYTF
TGTGCCAGCAGTTACAAGGGAGGCTACACCTTC